Below, 10 T cell receptor beta chains from the same sample are listed, as sequenced in a study of blood T cell repertoires in COVID-19. Sequencing was performed with immunoSEQ multiplex PCR; in TCRdb, only in-frame clones are kept and a portion is missing. This sample has approximately 200,000 clones, with over 80% found just once. The sample comprised peripheral blood. The receptors were gathered from a woman aged 25-40 years with acute or convalescent COVID-19.

The chain uses TRBV28 and TRBJ2-3, with D possibly being TRBD2 (6 bases). The CDR3 is 16 residues long. Germline CDR1 reads MDHEN; CDR2 reads SYDVKM. The V end lost 5 bases, the J end lost 0 bases, and 15 bases lay between the germline ends. CDR3 DNA: TGTGCCAGCAGTCCCCAGGTCGGGACTAGCACAGATACGCAGTATTTT. It translates to CASSPQVGTSTDTQYF.

The V gene is TRBV7-8, the J gene TRBJ2-5; D is possibly TRBD1 (5 bases). The CDR3 consists of 15 residues. The germline CDR1 and CDR2 sequences are SGHVS and FQNEAQ. V was trimmed by 6 bases and J by 0 bases, leaving 14 bases between them. This CDR3 is CASRRVRGNQETQYF. CDR3 sequence (DNA): TGTGCCAGCAGACGGGTTAGGGGAAACCAAGAGACCCAGTACTTC.

This clone is a singleton in its sample. V gene TRBV5-4 combines with J gene TRBJ2-3; the match to TRBD1 covers 9 bases. Per germline, CDR1 SGHNT and CDR2 YYREEE (reference sequence). The CDR3 has 18 amino acids. V lost 4 bases, J lost 5 bases, and 17 bases stayed unmatched. CDR3 DNA: TGTGCCAGCAGCCCGCGACAGGGGGGGGTGGACGCAATAGATACGCAGTATTTT. Residues: CASSPRQGGVDAIDTQYF.

The chain employs TRBV7-3 and TRBJ2-4, with 7 bases fitting TRBD1. Germline loops: CDR1 SGHTA, CDR2 FQGTGA. Trimming took 2 bases from V and 8 from J; bases not matched to a gene: 15. The CDR3 runs 17 residues. For the CDR3, the DNA is TGTGCCAGCAGCTTAGGGTTCGGGATTGGGCAGGGGGACATTCAGTACTTC. Its protein is CASSLGFGIGQGDIQYF.

The chain couples TRBV3-1 (or the pseudogene TRBV3-2) to TRBJ2-1; 10 bases line up with TRBD1. V was pared by 4 bases and J by 0 bases, with 6 bases of the junction left unmatched. Germline CDR1 reads LGHDT; CDR2 reads YNNKEL (reference sequence). This CDR3 is 17 amino acids long. Here the CDR3 DNA reads TGTGCCAGCAGCCCCAGGGACAGGGGCCTCTCCTACAATGAGCAGTTCTTC. This translates into CASSPRDRGLSYNEQFF.

In this sample, this clone turned up once. The chain has TRBV19 and TRBJ2-1; D is possibly TRBD2 (7 bases). Germline CDR1 and CDR2: LNHDA and SQIVND (reference sequence). The germline V and J ends were trimmed by 8 bases and 7 bases, with 21 bases remaining between them. The CDR3 runs to 15 residues. In DNA, the CDR3 is TGTGCCAGTGGACCGAGCGGGACGGGGGCGAATGAGCAGTTCTTC. Translation: CASGPSGTGANEQFF.

This sequence joins TRBV28 and TRBJ1-2; the match to TRBD1 covers 7 bases. The CDR3 totals 14 residues. J was trimmed by 4 bases and V by 2 bases; bases with no gene match: 4. Germline CDR1 reads MDHEN; CDR2 reads SYDVKM. The CDR3 DNA sequence: TGTGCCAGCAGTTTACCGGGACAGCGCTATGGCTACACCTTC. Amino acids: CASSLPGQRYGYTF.

V usage is TRBV28 and J usage is TRBJ1-5, with D perhaps matching TRBD1 (6 bases). This CDR3 region has 17 residues. The V gene's germline CDR1 is MDHEN and CDR2 SYDVKM. Trimming cost V 4 bases and J 0 bases, with 16 bases left between them. The CDR3 DNA reads as TGTGCCAGCAGTTCCGAAAGCCAGGGGTATAGCAATCAGCCCCAGCATTTT. This sequence encodes CASSSESQGYSNQPQHF.

The chain is built from TRBV5-5 and TRBJ1-4; 9 bases map to TRBD1. V lost 0 bases and J lost 7; bases outside the gene matches: 7. The CDR3 is 16 residues long. Germline V CDR1 and CDR2: SGHKS, YYEKEE (reference sequence). This CDR3 is CASSLEPTGGGEKLFF. CDR3 DNA: TGTGCCAGCAGCTTGGAACCGACAGGGGGTGGTGAAAAACTGTTTTTT. The variable domain in full, with the rest retrieved from reference TRBV5-5 and TRBJ1-4, is DAGVTQSPTHLIKTRGQQVTLRCSPISGHKSVSWYQQVLGQGPQFIFQYYEKEERGRGNFPDRFSARQFPNYSSELNVNALLLGDSALYLCASSLEPTGGGEKLFFGSGTQLSVL.

The chain has TRBV12-5 and TRBJ1-1, with TRBD1 as a possible D gene (5 bases). CDR1 and CDR2 (germline): LGHNT, FRNRAP. This CDR3 region has 15 residues. The V gene lost 4 bases and the J gene lost 3 bases, with 15 bases spanning the gap. In nucleotides, the CDR3 is TGTGCTAGTGGTTCCCAAGGGGTAAATGACACTGAAGCTTTCTTT. This encodes CASGSQGVNDTEAFF.